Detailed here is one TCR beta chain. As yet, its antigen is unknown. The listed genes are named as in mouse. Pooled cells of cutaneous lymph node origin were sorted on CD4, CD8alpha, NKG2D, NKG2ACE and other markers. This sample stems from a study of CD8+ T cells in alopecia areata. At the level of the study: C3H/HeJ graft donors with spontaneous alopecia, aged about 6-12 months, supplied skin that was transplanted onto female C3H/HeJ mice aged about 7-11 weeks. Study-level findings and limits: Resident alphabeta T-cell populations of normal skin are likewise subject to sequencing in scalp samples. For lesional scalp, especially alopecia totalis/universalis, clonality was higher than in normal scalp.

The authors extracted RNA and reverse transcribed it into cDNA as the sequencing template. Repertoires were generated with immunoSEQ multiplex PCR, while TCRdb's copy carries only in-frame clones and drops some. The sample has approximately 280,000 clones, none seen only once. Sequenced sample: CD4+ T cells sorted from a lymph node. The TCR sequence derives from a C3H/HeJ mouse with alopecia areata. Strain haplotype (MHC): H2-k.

The CDR3 DNA, read in part, is TGTGCCAGCGGTGATCAGGGGGCTGATTCGCCC. It translates to CASGDQGADSP. The complete CDR3 protein is CASGDQGADSPLYF. The J gene is TRBJ1-6, the V gene TRBV13-2; TRBD1 aligns across 8 bases. From the germline J gene comes the end of the CDR3, since the read stops 3 residues before it. TRBJ1-6 is recorded as an ORF, its role being uncertain. Germline values: CDR1 NNHNN, CDR2 SYGAGS (reference sequence). This CDR3 is built from 14 residues. The ends lost 1 base at V and 8 bases at J; junction bases unmatched: 2.